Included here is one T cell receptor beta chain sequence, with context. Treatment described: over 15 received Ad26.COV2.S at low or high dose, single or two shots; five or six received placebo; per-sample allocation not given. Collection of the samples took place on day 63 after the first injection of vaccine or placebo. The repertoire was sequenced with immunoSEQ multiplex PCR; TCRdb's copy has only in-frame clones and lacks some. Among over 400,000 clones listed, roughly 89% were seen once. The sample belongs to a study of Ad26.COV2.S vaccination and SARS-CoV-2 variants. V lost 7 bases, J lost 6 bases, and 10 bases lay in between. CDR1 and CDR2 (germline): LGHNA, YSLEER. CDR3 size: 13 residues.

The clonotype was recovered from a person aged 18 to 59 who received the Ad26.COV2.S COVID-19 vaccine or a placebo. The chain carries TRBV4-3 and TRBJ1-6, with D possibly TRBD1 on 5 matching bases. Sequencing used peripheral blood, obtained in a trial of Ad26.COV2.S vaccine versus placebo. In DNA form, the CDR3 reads TGCGCCAGCAACCGGGACCTTAATTCACCCCTCCACTTT. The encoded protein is CASNRDLNSPLHF.